This T cell receptor beta chain stems from a study of identical twins. General study results and limits: While abundant cord blood beta clonotypes carried fewer insertions, memory repertoires showed no such pattern.

TCRdb re-analysed the 5' RACE reads in MiXCR, keeping a single row per CDR3 protein. The table has roughly 490,000 distinct CDR3 sequences, more than 13% seen once. The sample holds a few counts of this clonotype. Its antigen is as yet unknown. Trimming left V 4 bases short and J 4 bases short, with 11 bases between. The CDR3 contains 13 residues. The V gene's germline CDR1 is SNHLY and CDR2 FYNNEI. This same sample was also part of a study on yellow fever vaccine responses in identical twins.

The chain combines TRBV2 with TRBJ2-7, with a possible D match to TRBD1 (5 bases). The sequencing sample was made of CD4+ T cells sorted from blood. The sequence came from a woman under 30 in good health. The CDR3 nucleotides read TGTGCCAGCAGTGGAGGCCAGGGATACGAGCAGTACTTC. Translated, it gives CASSGGQGYEQYF.